This T cell receptor (beta chain) came from a study of T cell clonotyping in hematopoietic cell transplantation. Study conclusions and caveats: After transplant, recipient diversity fell while pathologically expanded clonotypes grew through day 180.

Comments on this clone: Antigen: not known.

Libraries were prepared by immunoSEQ multiplex PCR; TCRdb keeps only in-frame clonotypes and omits some of them. The sample lists about 44,000 clones, 94% occurring once. Material for sequencing was peripheral blood mononuclear cells. This receptor was obtained from a woman in her fifties or sixties in good health. Some clones in this sample may be carry-over from other donors' samples.

In nucleotides, the CDR3 is TGTGCCAGCAGCTCTTCTTGGGACAGACTCTACAATGAGCAGTTCTTC. Encoded protein: CASSSSWDRLYNEQFF. The genes are TRBV7-2 and TRBJ2-1; the match to TRBD1 covers 7 bases. CDR1 is SGHTA and CDR2 is FQGNSA in the germline V gene. The CDR3 covers 16 residues. The J segment lost 3 bases and the V segment lost 4 bases, leaving 9 bases of the junction unmatched. The whole variable domain, filled in from reference TRBV7-2 and TRBJ2-1, reads GAGVSQSPSNKVTEKGKDVELRCDPISGHTALYWYRQSLGQGLEFLIYFQGNSAPDKSGLPSDRFSAERTGGSVSTLTIQRTQQEDSAVYLCASSSSWDRLYNEQFFGPGTRLTVL.